The clone carrying this T cell receptor (beta chain) was found many times. The antigen remains undetermined. The source of the sample is a study of CD8 T cells in ankylosing spondylitis. Whole-study results and caveats: Before this, some motif variants had been reported in reactive arthritis synovial fluid and blood.

V gave up 0 bases and J gave up 2 bases, with 18 bases separating them. The CDR3 loop spans 18 amino acids. Looked up from germline, CDR1 is MNHEY and CDR2 is SVGAGI. With molecular barcodes, quantitative 5'-RACE was used to make the TCR beta libraries. TCRdb ran MiXCR on the 5' RACE reads and lists one entry per CDR3 protein. Here the sample spans 30,000 to 40,000 distinct CDR3 sequences, under 13% being singletons. The chain carries TRBV6-5 and TRBJ2-3; D possibly matches TRBD1 or TRBD2 (5 bases each). This receptor was obtained from a male donor with ankylosing spondylitis or in good health (not recorded which). The sequenced sample consisted of blood, either unsorted or a sorted T cell fraction (not recorded which). The CDR3, as DNA: TGTGCCAGCAGTTACTCGCACCCTCGGGGCCGATACACAGATACGCAGTATTTT. As protein: CASSYSHPRGRYTDTQYF.